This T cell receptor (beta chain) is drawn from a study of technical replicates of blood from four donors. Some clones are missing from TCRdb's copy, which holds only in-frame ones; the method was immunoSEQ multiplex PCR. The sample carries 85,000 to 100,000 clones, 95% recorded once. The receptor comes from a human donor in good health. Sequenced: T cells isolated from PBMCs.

In DNA form, the CDR3 reads TGTGCCAGCAGTGCTCTCGACAGGGGGCATGCAGATACGCAGTATTTT. Translating gives CASSALDRGHADTQYF. The chain combines TRBV6-1 with TRBJ2-3; 10 bases agree with TRBD1. Unmatched junction bases numbered 8, after V lost 4 bases and J lost 4 bases. Germline lookup yields CDR1 MNHNS and CDR2 SASEGT. This CDR3 comprises 16 residues.